The 25 T cell receptor beta chains presented below share a single source sample, sequenced in a study of graft-versus-host responses after intestinal transplantation. The antigens for these receptors are not known. Clones were read by immunoSEQ multiplex PCR, and TCRdb kept only the in-frame ones, dropping some. The sample holds around 110,000 clones, 87% seen once. The source material was unstimulated CD4+ T cells sorted from spleen or lymph node cells, sampled before transplant. Every receptor here comes from a human donor who was the organ donor for an intestinal transplant.

The chain employs TRBV12-5 and TRBJ2-5, with 8 bases aligning to TRBD2. The CDR3 runs to 13 residues. V gave up 1 base and J gave up 5 bases; unmatched junction bases: 0. From germline, CDR1 is LGHNT and CDR2 FRNRAP. This CDR3 is CASGLAGGETQYF. CDR3 in DNA: TGTGCTAGTGGTTTGGCGGGAGGGGAGACCCAGTACTTC.

The rearrangement uses TRBV7-2 and TRBJ1-6; 10 bases agree with TRBD1. Germline V gives CDR1 SGHTA, CDR2 FQGNSA. V was pared by 1 base and J by 9 bases, with 3 bases of the junction left unmatched. The CDR3 runs to 15 residues. CDR3: CASSLVGTGVSPLHF. The DNA for the CDR3 is TGTGCCAGCAGCTTAGTGGGGACAGGGGTTTCACCCCTCCACTTT.

J is TRBJ1-1 and V is TRBV7-6; D gene ambiguous. V was trimmed by 5 bases and J by 2 bases, leaving 9 bases between them. This CDR3 spans 13 amino acids. Germline assignment: CDR1 SGHVS and CDR2 FNYEAQ. This CDR3 reads CASSRDANTEAFF. The CDR3 bases are TGTGCCAGCAGCCGCGACGCAAACACTGAAGCTTTCTTT. The full variable domain, its missing parts supplied by reference TRBV7-6 and TRBJ1-1, is GAGVSQSPRYKVTKRGQDVALRCDPISGHVSLYWYRQALGQGPEFLTYFNYEAQQDKSGLPNDRFSAERPEGSISTLTIQRTEQRDSAMYRCASSRDANTEAFFGQGTRLTVV.

The chain recombines TRBV14 with TRBJ2-7, with TRBD1 identical over 9 bases. Unmatched junction bases numbered 10, after V lost 2 bases and J lost 5 bases. This CDR3 is built from 16 residues. CDR1 SGHDN and CDR2 FVKESK come from the germline V gene. CDR3 bases: TGTGCCAGCAGCCAAAAGATGGGACAGGGAGGTAACGAGCAGTACTTC. Its translation is CASSQKMGQGGNEQYF.

This chain links TRBV5-1 with TRBJ1-2, with D possibly being TRBD1 (5 bases). This CDR3 is 17 amino acids long. V lost 1 base, J lost 0 bases, and 16 bases lay in between. Germline CDR1 reads SGHRS; CDR2 reads YFSETQ. The CDR3 here is CASSLFTGGSSNYGYTF. CDR3 nucleotide sequence: TGCGCCAGCAGCTTGTTTACAGGTGGATCCTCTAACTATGGCTACACCTTC.

The V gene is TRBV7-9, the J gene TRBJ1-2, with 12 nucleotides matching TRBD1. Germline CDR1 reads SEHNR; CDR2 reads FQNEAQ (reference sequence). V was clipped by 5 bases and J by 7 bases; unmatched bases: 8. The length of the CDR3 is 15 residues. The CDR3 region is CASSPRDRGLGGYTF. The CDR3 DNA follows: TGTGCCAGCAGCCCTCGGGACAGGGGGCTAGGTGGCTACACCTTC. Based on the CDR3 plus reference TRBV7-9 and TRBJ1-2, the full variable domain is DTGVSQNPRHKITKRGQNVTFRCDPISEHNRLYWYRQTLGQGPEFLTYFQNEAQLEKSRLLSDRFSAERPKGSFSTLEIQRTEQGDSAMYLCASSPRDRGLGGYTFGSGTRLTVV.

The chain has TRBV11-2 and TRBJ1-3; D is possibly TRBD1 (5 bases). The germline V gene has CDR1 SGHAT and CDR2 FQNNGV. The CDR3 is 16 residues long. The V end lost 1 base, the J end lost 0 bases, and 10 bases lay between the germline ends. For the CDR3, the DNA is TGTGCCAGCAGCTTAGGGCAGGGCCCCTCTGGAAACACCATATATTTT. It translates to CASSLGQGPSGNTIYF.

A word on this clone: At one of its ends the junction is not consistent with the germline gene, which may arise from a read error. The chain employs TRBV19 and TRBJ2-7; tentatively, D is TRBD1 or TRBD2 (5 bases each). CDR3 length equals 14 residues. Per germline, CDR1 LNHDA and CDR2 SQIVND (reference sequence). CDR3 protein: CASSLDRGFYEQYF. The CDR3 DNA sequence: TGTGCCAGTAGTTTAGACAGAGGGTTTTACGAGCAGTACTTC.

The chain couples TRBV6-1 to TRBJ1-1; D perhaps matches TRBD1 (6 bases). The V and J ends lost 5 bases and 0 bases respectively, with 7 bases between them. This CDR3 has 13 amino acids. CDR1 is MNHNS and CDR2 is SASEGT in the germline V gene. The CDR3 sequence is CASSTGLNTEAFF. For the CDR3, the DNA is TGTGCCAGCAGTACAGGGTTGAACACTGAAGCTTTCTTT.

The chain recombines TRBV27 with TRBJ2-5; 8 nucleotides align to TRBD1. This CDR3 contains 12 residues. The germline V gene has CDR1 MNHEY and CDR2 SMNVEV (reference sequence). J was trimmed by 9 bases and V by 2 bases; bases with no gene match: 2. The CDR3 sequence: CASSLTGGAQYF. DNA for the CDR3: TGTGCCAGCAGTTTAACAGGGGGAGCCCAGTACTTC.

The chain recombines TRBV7-9 with TRBJ1-2; D call uncertain. The ends were cut back, 2 bases at V and 4 bases at J, with 11 bases in the middle. Germline values: CDR1 SEHNR, CDR2 FQNEAQ (reference sequence). CDR3 size: 14 residues. In DNA form, the CDR3 reads TGTGCCAGCAGCTTAAAAGGCGGCTTCTATGGCTACACCTTC. Amino acid sequence: CASSLKGGFYGYTF.

V and J are TRBV5-6 and TRBJ2-1; D could derive from TRBD1 or TRBD2 (5 bases each). This CDR3 spans 15 amino acids. CDR1 is SGHDT and CDR2 is YYEEEE in the germline V gene. Trimming shortened V by 5 bases and J by 6 bases, and 18 bases separated the two germline ends. The CDR3 loop is CASREAGRRSNEQFF. The CDR3 DNA reads as TGTGCCAGCAGGGAGGCAGGGCGTCGTAGCAATGAGCAGTTCTTC.

V usage is TRBV5-1 and J usage is TRBJ2-7, with TRBD1 matching over 8 bases. This CDR3 contains 15 residues. V dropped 3 bases and J dropped 5; count of bases not matched to a gene: 10. Germline V gene data show CDR1 as SGHRS and CDR2 as YFSETQ. As DNA, the CDR3 is TGCGCCAGCAGCTCCGGACAGGGAACCCCCAACGAGCAGTACTTC. It is translated as CASSSGQGTPNEQYF.

V and J are TRBV2 and TRBJ2-7; tentatively, D is TRBD1 or TRBD2 (5 bases each). CDR3 size: 14 residues. Germline V gene data show CDR1 as SNHLY and CDR2 as FYNNEI. The V gene lost 2 bases and the J gene lost 3 bases, with 11 bases spanning the gap. The CDR3 coding sequence is TGTGCCAGCAGTGAAACGGGGCAGAGCTACGAGCAGTACTTC. Translated, it gives CASSETGQSYEQYF.

The rearrangement uses TRBV10-3 and TRBJ2-3; D perhaps matches TRBD2 (6 bases). Trimming pared 6 bases from V and 1 base from J, leaving 8 bases between. CDR1 ENHRY and CDR2 SYGVKD come from the germline V gene. There are 13 residues in the CDR3. The CDR3 DNA reads TGTGCCATCAGCCCTAGCGGCACAGATACGCAGTATTTT. This gives the protein CAISPSGTDTQYF.

The CDR3 bases are TGTGCCAGCAGCCGCCGGCCCCCGGAGCGTCAGTACTTC. This gives the protein CASSRRPPERQYF. This rearrangement joins TRBV5-6 to TRBJ2-7, with no clear D. Germline V lookup: CDR1 SGHDT, CDR2 YYEEEE. The CDR3 is 13 residues long. V shed 4 bases and J shed 10 bases, with 18 bases lying between them.

The V and J genes are TRBV6-1 and TRBJ2-7, with D possibly being TRBD1 or TRBD2 (5 bases each). Per the germline V gene, CDR1 is MNHNS and CDR2 is SASEGT. The V end lost 0 bases, the J end lost 7 bases, and 16 bases lay between the germline ends. The CDR3 is made up of 15 amino acids. Written as DNA, the CDR3 is TGTGCCAGCAGTGAAGCGGGGCTCTCCAAGCGGGAGCAGTACTTC. Amino acids: CASSEAGLSKREQYF.

This clone was detected only a few times. The chain joins TRBV28 to TRBJ2-7; D remains ambiguous. Germline CDR1 reads MDHEN; CDR2 reads SYDVKM. The CDR3 is 12 residues long. V lost 4 bases and J lost 2, with 6 bases in between. Here the CDR3 reads CASSSHPYEQYF. The CDR3 DNA reads as TGTGCCAGCAGTTCGCACCCCTACGAGCAGTACTTC.

V gene TRBV5-4 combines with J gene TRBJ2-3, with D perhaps matching TRBD2 (6 bases). V lost 3 bases, J lost 1 base, and 15 bases lay in between. Germline values: CDR1 SGHNT, CDR2 YYREEE (reference sequence). The CDR3 consists of 16 residues. The CDR3, as DNA: TGTGCCAGCAGCTCCTTGACTAGTGGGGGCACAGATACGCAGTATTTT. Translating it yields CASSSLTSGGTDTQYF.

This chain links TRBV7-9 with TRBJ2-7; no reliable D call. The CDR3 runs 13 residues. The V gene lost 1 base and the J gene lost 7 bases, with 11 bases spanning the gap. Per the germline V gene, CDR1 is SEHNR and CDR2 is FQNEAQ (reference sequence). The CDR3 nucleotides read TGTGCCAGCAGCTTAGTTCAGACGTCGGAGCAGTACTTC. Protein sequence: CASSLVQTSEQYF.

The chain joins TRBV15 to TRBJ2-3, with TRBD1 matching 12 bases. J lost 4 bases, V lost 5 bases, and 1 base had no gene match. Germline lookup yields CDR1 LNHNV and CDR2 YYDKDF (reference sequence). The CDR3 runs 14 residues. CDR3 nucleotide sequence: TGTGCCACCAGCCGGGACAGGGGGCCAGATACGCAGTATTTT. The encoded protein is CATSRDRGPDTQYF. Full variable domain (remainder filled in from reference TRBV15 and TRBJ2-3): DAMVIQNPRYQVTQFGKPVTLSCSQTLNHNVMYWYQQKSSQAPKLLFHYYDKDFNNEADTPDNFQSRRPNTSFCFLDIRSPGLGDTAMYLCATSRDRGPDTQYFGPGTRLTVL.

This rearrangement joins TRBV9 to TRBJ1-1; D may be TRBD1 (5 bases). Germline CDR1 and CDR2: SGDLS and YYNGEE. The CDR3 covers 13 residues. The ends were cut back, 4 bases at V and 8 bases at J, with 15 bases in the middle. The chain's CDR3 is CASSPGVTREAFF. CDR3 nucleotides: TGTGCCAGCAGCCCGGGGGTTACTCGGGAAGCTTTCTTT. The full variable domain, in which reference TRBV9 and TRBJ1-1 provide the parts outside the CDR3, is DSGVTQTPKHLITATGQRVTLRCSPRSGDLSVYWYQQSLDQGLQFLIQYYNGEERAKGNILERFSAQQFPDLHSELNLSSLELGDSALYFCASSPGVTREAFFGQGTRLTVV.

J is TRBJ2-2 and V is TRBV7-6, with D perhaps TRBD2 (6 bases). The CDR3 totals 16 residues. Germline V gene data show CDR1 as SGHVS and CDR2 as FNYEAQ. The V end was cut by 2 bases, the J end by 4 bases, with 14 bases between. CDR3 sequence (DNA): TGTGCCAGCAGCTTATCTGGGATGCGGGGCACCGGGGAGCTGTTTTTT. It codes for CASSLSGMRGTGELFF.

This chain uses TRBV30 with TRBJ2-5, with 7 nucleotides matching TRBD1. The CDR3 has 12 residues. V was pared by 7 bases and J by 5 bases, with 7 bases of the junction left unmatched. The germline V gene has CDR1 GTSNPN and CDR2 SVGIG (reference sequence). CDR3 residues: CALTKGAETQYF. The CDR3 bases are TGTGCCTTAACTAAGGGGGCTGAGACCCAGTACTTC. Full variable domain (outside the CDR3, taken from reference TRBV30 and TRBJ2-5): SQTIHQWPATLVQPVGSPLSLECTVEGTSNPNLYWYRQAAGRGLQLLFYSVGIGQISSEVPQNLSASRPQDRQFILSSKKLLLSDSGFYLCALTKGAETQYFGPGTRLLVL.

The chain couples TRBV5-6 to TRBJ1-1; D uncertain. Per the germline V gene, CDR1 is SGHDT and CDR2 is YYEEEE. Trimming removed 7 bases at V and 7 bases at J, with 17 bases between. The CDR3 loop spans 13 amino acids. The CDR3 DNA is TGTGCCAGCTTATCAGGCGTTTATGGTGAAGCTTTCTTT. Its translation: CASLSGVYGEAFF.